This TCR beta chain was sequenced during a study of blood T cell repertoires in COVID-19. Study-wide context: Acute and convalescent COVID-19 specimens originated in the United States, Italy and Spain. PBMCs, B-cell-depleted T cells, or T cells were the source of the cDNA or gDNA that made up the material.

The Seattle patients, enrolled during active infection, were followed longitudinally. Trimming stripped 2 bases from V and 2 bases from J, with 14 bases between. The CDR3 is 16 residues long. CDR1 and CDR2 from the germline V gene are WNHNN and SYGVQD (reference sequence). Under the authors' procedure: Quantification of nucleated cells was approximated via reference gene primer amplification. Method: immunoSEQ multiplex PCR; TCRdb's copy keeps in-frame clones and lacks some. V and J calls and clone size are as listed in that table; D and trimming were resolved from the DNA. The sample has 300,000 or so clones; roughly 88% are singletons.

Sequenced sample: peripheral blood. This chain connects TRBV10-1 to TRBJ2-3; D is uncertain. The TCR sequence derives from a woman in her twenties or thirties with COVID-19, enrolled during active disease. The CDR3 DNA follows: TGCGCCAGCAGTGAGGACTCTCATGGATACACAGATACGCAGTATTTT. This gives the protein CASSEDSHGYTDTQYF.